One and the same sample provided the 9 T cell receptor beta chains below, sequenced in a study of T cells after posttransplantation cyclophosphamide. The repertoire was sequenced with immunoSEQ multiplex PCR; TCRdb's copy has only in-frame clones and lacks some. This sample has about 33,000 clones, each found more than once. The sequenced material came from PBMCs. The receptors here all came from a woman in her 30s in good health and a related stem cell transplant donor.

This clone was observed at least ten times. V is TRBV5-4 and J is TRBJ2-1; 9 nucleotides agree with TRBD1. Per germline, CDR1 SGHNT and CDR2 YYREEE (reference sequence). The CDR3 totals 16 residues. Unmatched junction bases numbered 5, after V lost 4 bases and J lost 0 bases. This CDR3 reads CASSPQGQGSYNEQFF. Here the CDR3 DNA reads TGTGCCAGCAGCCCGCAGGGACAGGGCTCCTACAATGAGCAGTTCTTC.

Ten or more counts support this clone. V gene TRBV5-1 combines with J gene TRBJ2-1; 9 nucleotides align to TRBD2. Looked up from germline, CDR1 is SGHRS and CDR2 is YFSETQ. This CDR3 spans 16 amino acids. The V segment lost 2 bases and the J segment 2 bases; nucleotides outside the gene matches: 5. CDR3 sequence (DNA): TGCGCCAGCAGCTTTCTGGGCGGGGGGGCCTACAATGAGCAGTTCTTC. Its translation is CASSFLGGGAYNEQFF.

This clone appeared many times. The CDR3 DNA is TGTGCCAGCAGCTTGGGTGGTCTGCCGGGTGGTACGCAGTATTTT. Translated, it gives CASSLGGLPGGTQYF. V gene TRBV7-9 combines with J gene TRBJ2-3; D unclear. The CDR3 totals 15 residues. The germline CDR1 and CDR2 sequences are SEHNR and FQNEAQ (reference sequence). Trimming stripped 3 bases from V and 8 bases from J, with 18 bases between.

This clone was seen ten or more times. This sequence joins TRBV19 and TRBJ1-3; 10 bases fit TRBD1. V shed 6 bases and J 5 bases; nucleotides not matched to a gene: 4. The CDR3 has 14 residues. CDR1 is LNHDA and CDR2 is SQIVND in the germline V gene (reference sequence). CDR3: CASSETGGRNTIYF. In DNA form, the CDR3 reads TGTGCCAGTAGCGAGACAGGGGGCCGAAACACCATATATTTT.

This clone was observed at least ten times. The chain recombines TRBV6-6 with TRBJ2-2; 8 bases map to TRBD1. This CDR3 contains 14 residues. Per the germline V gene, CDR1 is MNHNY and CDR2 is SVGAGI (reference sequence). Germline trimming cut 8 bases from V and 3 bases from J; bases unmatched to any gene: 5. The CDR3 loop is CASGPTGDTGELFF. The CDR3 nucleotides are TGTGCCAGCGGACCGACAGGGGACACCGGGGAGCTGTTTTTT.

This clone was seen repeatedly, ten times or more. The chain couples TRBV4-3 to TRBJ2-3, with no clear D. The CDR3 length is 15 residues. Looked up from germline, CDR1 is LGHNA and CDR2 is YSLEER. Trimming pared 0 bases from V and 1 base from J, leaving 8 bases between. This chain's CDR3 is CASSQDRVRTDTQYF. CDR3 DNA sequence: TGCGCCAGCAGCCAAGATCGGGTCCGCACAGATACGCAGTATTTT.

There are many counts of this clone. V and J are TRBV5-1 and TRBJ2-6; TRBD1 aligns across 7 bases. This CDR3 region has 15 residues. Trimming at V came to 4 bases and at J to 5 bases, leaving 6 bases not matched to a gene. The germline CDR1 and CDR2 sequences are SGHRS and YFSETQ. The CDR3 loop reads CASSLTGTRANVLTF. The CDR3 coding sequence is TGCGCCAGCAGCCTGACAGGGACCCGGGCCAACGTCCTGACTTTC.

V usage is TRBV15 and J usage is TRBJ2-2; D is unresolved. The CDR3 is made up of 14 amino acids. V lost 5 bases and J 0 bases, leaving 7 bases between the germline ends. Per the germline V gene, CDR1 is LNHNV and CDR2 is YYDKDF (reference sequence). CDR3 DNA sequence: TGTGCCACCAGCCCCGAGGCGAACACCGGGGAGCTGTTTTTT. This translates into CATSPEANTGELFF.

This clone was seen ten or more times. The chain uses TRBV14 and TRBJ2-2; the D gene is possibly TRBD1 (6 bases). CDR1 SGHDN and CDR2 FVKESK come from the germline V gene. This CDR3 contains 15 residues. V was pared by 2 bases and J by 3 bases, with 10 bases between. The CDR3 DNA reads TGTGCCAGCAGCCAACTATACAGGGACACCGGGGAGCTGTTTTTT. Translation: CASSQLYRDTGELFF.